This T cell receptor beta chain emerged from a study of blood T cell repertoires in COVID-19. Study as a whole: There were acute and convalescent COVID-19 samples, and they came from the United States, Italy and Spain. The cDNA or gDNA used as material had been derived from T cells, B-cell-depleted T cells, or PBMCs.

Clones were sequenced by immunoSEQ multiplex PCR, and TCRdb holds only the in-frame ones, with some missing. The repertoire has approximately 30,000 clones, roughly nine tenths of them found once; the top ten carry 15% to 20%. The germline V gene encodes CDR1 SGHRS and CDR2 YFSETQ. The CDR3 has 15 residues. Trimming took 5 bases from V and 0 from J; bases not matched to a gene: 5. The material sequenced was peripheral blood. This TCR was sampled from a human donor in a cohort sampled during active COVID-19. This sequence joins TRBV5-1 and TRBJ1-3, with TRBD1 matching 7 bases. CDR3 sequence reads: CASRLTGTSGNTIYF. The DNA for the CDR3 is TGCGCCAGCAGGCTGACAGGGACCTCTGGAAACACCATATATTTT.